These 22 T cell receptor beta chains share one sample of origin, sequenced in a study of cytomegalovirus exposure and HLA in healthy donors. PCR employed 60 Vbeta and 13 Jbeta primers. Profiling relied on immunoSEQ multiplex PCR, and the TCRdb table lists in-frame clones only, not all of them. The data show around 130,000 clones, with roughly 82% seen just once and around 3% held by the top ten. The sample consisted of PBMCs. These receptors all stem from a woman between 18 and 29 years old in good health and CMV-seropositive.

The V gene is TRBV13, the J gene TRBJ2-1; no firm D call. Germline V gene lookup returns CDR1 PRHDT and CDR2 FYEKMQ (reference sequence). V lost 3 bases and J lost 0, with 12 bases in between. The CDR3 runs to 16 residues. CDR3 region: CASSFPGGASYNEQFF. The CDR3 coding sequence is TGTGCCAGCAGCTTCCCCGGTGGAGCCTCCTACAATGAGCAGTTCTTC.

The CDR3 spells CASSYSEQGVYGYTF. DNA of the CDR3: TGTGCCAGCAGTTACTCGGAACAGGGAGTCTATGGCTACACCTTC. The chain recombines TRBV6-5 with TRBJ1-2; maybe TRBD1 (6 bases). Germline CDR1 MNHEY, CDR2 SVGAGI. There are 15 residues in the CDR3. V lost 0 bases and J lost 4, with 12 bases in between.

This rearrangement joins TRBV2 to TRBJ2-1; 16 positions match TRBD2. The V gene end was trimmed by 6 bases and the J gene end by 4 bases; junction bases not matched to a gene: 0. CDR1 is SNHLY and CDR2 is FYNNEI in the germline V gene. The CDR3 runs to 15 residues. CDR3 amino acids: CASRGLAGGYNEQFF. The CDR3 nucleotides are TGTGCCAGCAGGGGACTAGCGGGGGGGTACAATGAGCAGTTCTTC.

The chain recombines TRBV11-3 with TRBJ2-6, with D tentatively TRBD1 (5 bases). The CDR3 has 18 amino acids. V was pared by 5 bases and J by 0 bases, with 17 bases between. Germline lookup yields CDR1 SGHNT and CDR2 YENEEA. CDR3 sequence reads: CASSPDSPPLSGANVLTF. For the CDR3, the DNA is TGTGCCAGCAGCCCCGACAGTCCTCCCCTCTCTGGGGCCAACGTCCTGACTTTC.

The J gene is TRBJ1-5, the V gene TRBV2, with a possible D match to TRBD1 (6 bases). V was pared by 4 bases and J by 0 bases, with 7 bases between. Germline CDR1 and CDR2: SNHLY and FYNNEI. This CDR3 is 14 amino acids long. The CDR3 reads CASSGTDSNQPQHF. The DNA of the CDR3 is TGTGCCAGCAGTGGGACAGATAGCAATCAGCCCCAGCATTTT.

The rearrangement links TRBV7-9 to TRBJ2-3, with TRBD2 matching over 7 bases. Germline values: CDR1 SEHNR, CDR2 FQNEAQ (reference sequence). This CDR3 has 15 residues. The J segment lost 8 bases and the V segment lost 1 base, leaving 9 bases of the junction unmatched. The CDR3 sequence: CASSLGWEGVGTQYF. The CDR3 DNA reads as TGTGCCAGCAGCTTAGGCTGGGAGGGAGTAGGTACGCAGTATTTT.

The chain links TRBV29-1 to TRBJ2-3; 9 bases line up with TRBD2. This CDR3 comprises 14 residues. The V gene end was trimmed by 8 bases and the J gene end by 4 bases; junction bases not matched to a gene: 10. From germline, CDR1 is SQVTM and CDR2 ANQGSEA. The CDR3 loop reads CSLGTSSNPDTQYF. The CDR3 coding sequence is TGCAGCCTAGGGACTAGCTCAAACCCAGATACGCAGTATTTT.

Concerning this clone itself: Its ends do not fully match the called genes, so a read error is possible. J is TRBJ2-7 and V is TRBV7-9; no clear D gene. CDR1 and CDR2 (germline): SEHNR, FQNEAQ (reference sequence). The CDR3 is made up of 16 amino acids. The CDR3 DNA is TGTTCCAGCAGCTTATTAAGTGAGGCCTGGACCTACGAGCAGTACTTC. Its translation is CSSSLLSEAWTYEQYF.

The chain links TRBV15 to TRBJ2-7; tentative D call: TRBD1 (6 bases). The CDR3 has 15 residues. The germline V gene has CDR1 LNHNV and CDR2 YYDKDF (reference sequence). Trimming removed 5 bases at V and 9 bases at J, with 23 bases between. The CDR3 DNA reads TGTGCCACCAGCCTAGGCCTGGACAGACGAGGGGGGCAGTACTTC. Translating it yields CATSLGLDRRGGQYF.

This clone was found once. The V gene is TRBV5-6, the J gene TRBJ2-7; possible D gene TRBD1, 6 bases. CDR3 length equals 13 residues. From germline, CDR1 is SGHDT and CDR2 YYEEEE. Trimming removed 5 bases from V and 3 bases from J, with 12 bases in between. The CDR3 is CASRSRTVYEQYF. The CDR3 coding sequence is TGTGCCAGCAGGTCCCGGACAGTCTACGAGCAGTACTTC.

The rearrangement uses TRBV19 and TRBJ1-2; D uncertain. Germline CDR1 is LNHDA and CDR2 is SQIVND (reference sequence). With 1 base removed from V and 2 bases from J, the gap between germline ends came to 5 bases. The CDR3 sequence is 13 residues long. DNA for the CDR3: TGTGCCAGTAGTATAGCAGCGAACTATGGCTACACCTTC. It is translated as CASSIAANYGYTF.

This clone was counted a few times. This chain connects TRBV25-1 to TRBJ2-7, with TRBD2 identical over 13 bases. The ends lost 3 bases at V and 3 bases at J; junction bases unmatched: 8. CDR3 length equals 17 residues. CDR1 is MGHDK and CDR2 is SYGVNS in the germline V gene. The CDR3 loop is CASSDPRTSGGNYEQYF. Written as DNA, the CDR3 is TGTGCCAGCAGTGACCCCAGGACTAGCGGGGGTAACTACGAGCAGTACTTC.

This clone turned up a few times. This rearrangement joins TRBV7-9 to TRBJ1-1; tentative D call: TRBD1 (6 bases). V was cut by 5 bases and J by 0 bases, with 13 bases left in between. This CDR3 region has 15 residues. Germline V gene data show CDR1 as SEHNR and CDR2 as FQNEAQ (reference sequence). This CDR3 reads CASSQLTGMNTEAFF. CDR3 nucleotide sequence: TGTGCCAGCAGCCAACTTACAGGGATGAACACTGAAGCTTTCTTT.

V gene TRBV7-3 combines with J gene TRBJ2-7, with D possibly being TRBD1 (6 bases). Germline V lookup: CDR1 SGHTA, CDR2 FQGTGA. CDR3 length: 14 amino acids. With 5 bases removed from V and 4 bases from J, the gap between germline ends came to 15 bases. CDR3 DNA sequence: TGTGCCAGCAGCCGCTACTCGACAGGATACGAGCAGTACTTC. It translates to CASSRYSTGYEQYF. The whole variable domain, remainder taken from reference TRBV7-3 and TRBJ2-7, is GAGVSQTPSNKVTEKGKYVELRCDPISGHTALYWYRQSLGQGPEFLIYFQGTGAADDSGLPNDRFFAVRPEGSVSTLKIQRTERGDSAVYLCASSRYSTGYEQYFGPGTRLTVT.

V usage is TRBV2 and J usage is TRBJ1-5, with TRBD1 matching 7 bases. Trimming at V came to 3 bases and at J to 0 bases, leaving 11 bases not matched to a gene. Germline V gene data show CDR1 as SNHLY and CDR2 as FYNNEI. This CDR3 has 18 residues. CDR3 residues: CASSDGTGTAYSNQPQHF. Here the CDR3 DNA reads TGTGCCAGCAGTGATGGAACCGGGACAGCCTATAGCAATCAGCCCCAGCATTTT.

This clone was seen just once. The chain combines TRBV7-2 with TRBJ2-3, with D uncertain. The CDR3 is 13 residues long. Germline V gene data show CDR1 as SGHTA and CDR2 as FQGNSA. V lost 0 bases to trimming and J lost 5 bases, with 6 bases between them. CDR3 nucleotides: TGTGCCAGCAGCTTAGCGAGTGGAGATACGCAGTATTTT. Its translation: CASSLASGDTQYF.

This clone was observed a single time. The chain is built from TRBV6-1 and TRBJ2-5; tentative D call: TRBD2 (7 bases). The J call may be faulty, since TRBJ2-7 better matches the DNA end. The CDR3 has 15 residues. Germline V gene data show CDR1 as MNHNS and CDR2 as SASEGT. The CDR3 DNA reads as TGTGCCAGCAGAGAGGGGGAGGGGGACTCCTACGAGCAGTACTTC. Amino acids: CASREGEGDSYEQYF.

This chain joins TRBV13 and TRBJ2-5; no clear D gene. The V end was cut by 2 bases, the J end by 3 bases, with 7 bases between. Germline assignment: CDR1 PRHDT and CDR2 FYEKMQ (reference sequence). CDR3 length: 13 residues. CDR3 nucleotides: TGTGCCAGCAGCTTACTCGCGGAAGAGACCCAGTACTTC. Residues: CASSLLAEETQYF.

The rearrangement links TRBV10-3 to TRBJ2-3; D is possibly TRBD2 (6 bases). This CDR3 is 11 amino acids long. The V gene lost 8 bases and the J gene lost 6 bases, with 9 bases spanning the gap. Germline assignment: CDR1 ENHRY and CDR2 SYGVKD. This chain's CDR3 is CAIGAGDTQYF. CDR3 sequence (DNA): TGTGCCATCGGTGCGGGGGATACGCAGTATTTT.

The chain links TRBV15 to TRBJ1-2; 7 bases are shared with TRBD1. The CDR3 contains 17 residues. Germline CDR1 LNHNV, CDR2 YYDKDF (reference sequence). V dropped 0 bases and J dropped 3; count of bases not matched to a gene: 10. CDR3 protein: CATSRDSPDRVDYGYTF. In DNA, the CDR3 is TGTGCCACCAGCAGAGATTCCCCAGACAGGGTGGACTATGGCTACACCTTC.

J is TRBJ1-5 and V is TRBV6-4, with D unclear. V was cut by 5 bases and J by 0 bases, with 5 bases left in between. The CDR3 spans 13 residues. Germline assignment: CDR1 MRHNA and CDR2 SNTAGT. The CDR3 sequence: CASSPNSNQPQHF. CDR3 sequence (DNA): TGTGCCAGCAGTCCCAATAGCAATCAGCCCCAGCATTTT.

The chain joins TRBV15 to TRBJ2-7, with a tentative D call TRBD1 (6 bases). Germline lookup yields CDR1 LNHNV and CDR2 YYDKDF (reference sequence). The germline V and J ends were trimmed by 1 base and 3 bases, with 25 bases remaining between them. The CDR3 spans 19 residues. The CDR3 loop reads CATSRGLTVRGQLIYEQYF. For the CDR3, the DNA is TGTGCCACCAGCAGAGGCCTCACCGTCAGGGGACAACTAATCTACGAGCAGTACTTC.